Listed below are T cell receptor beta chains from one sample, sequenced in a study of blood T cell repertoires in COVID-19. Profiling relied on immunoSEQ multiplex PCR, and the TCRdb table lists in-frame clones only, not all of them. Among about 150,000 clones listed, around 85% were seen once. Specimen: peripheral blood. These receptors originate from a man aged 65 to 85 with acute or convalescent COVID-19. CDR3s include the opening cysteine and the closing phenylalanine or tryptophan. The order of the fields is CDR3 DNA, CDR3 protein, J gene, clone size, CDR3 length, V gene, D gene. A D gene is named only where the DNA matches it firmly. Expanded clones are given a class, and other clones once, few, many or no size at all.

TGCAGTGCACCGACAGGGGGTGGCTACACCTTC,CSAPTGGGYTF,TRBJ1-2,few,11,TRBV20-1,TRBD1
TGCGCCAGCAGCTTGGACGGGACTAGCTCCTACGAGCAGTACTTC,CASSLDGTSSYEQYF,TRBJ2-7,NA,15,TRBV5-1,TRBD2
TGCGCCAGCAGCAATCGACGGGACAGCCTTTACCAAGAGACCCAGTACTTC,CASSNRRDSLYQETQYF,TRBJ2-5,NA,17,TRBV5-1,TRBD1
TGTGCCAGCAGTGAAGGTGGGCTAAGAAATCAGCCCCAGCATTTT,CASSEGGLRNQPQHF,TRBJ1-5,NA,15,TRBV2,NA
TGTGCCAGTAGTATAGAGGCTAGCGTAGAGACCCAGTACTTC,CASSIEASVETQYF,TRBJ2-5,NA,14,TRBV19,NA
TGTGCCAGCAGTGATCAGGGTACAGATACGCAGTATTTT,CASSDQGTDTQYF,TRBJ2-3,NA,13,TRBV25-1,NA
TGTGCCAGCAGCGTAGCCGGGCAGGGGGCTGGAAACACCATATATTTT,CASSVAGQGAGNTIYF,TRBJ1-3,NA,16,TRBV9,TRBD1
TGTGCCAGCAGAGGGACAGGGGGCGTTTGGCAGCCCCAGCATTTT,CASRGTGGVWQPQHF,TRBJ1-5,NA,15,TRBV6-5,TRBD1
TGTGCCATCAGTACAGGGGGGGACACTGAAGCTTTCTTT,CAISTGGDTEAFF,TRBJ1-1,NA,13,TRBV10-3,TRBD1
TGTGCCAGCGCCTGGGGGGACCGCCTAGTATATGAGCAGTTCTTC,CASAWGDRLVYEQFF,TRBJ2-1,NA,15,TRBV6-6,NA
TGTGCCAGCAGCTTACGTGGGAGGGGCACAGATACGCAGTATTTT,CASSLRGRGTDTQYF,TRBJ2-3,NA,15,TRBV11-2,TRBD2
TGTGCCATCAGTGAGACCAGGGGAGACTATGGCTACACCTTC,CAISETRGDYGYTF,TRBJ1-2,once,14,TRBV10-3,NA
TGTGCCAGCAGCTTAAACCCAGCGGGAGCCCCCGGTGAGCAGTTCTTC,CASSLNPAGAPGEQFF,TRBJ2-1,NA,16,TRBV7-3,TRBD2
TGTGCCAGCAGAAACGGGGAGACCCAGTACTTC,CASRNGETQYF,TRBJ2-5,NA,11,TRBV6-5,NA
TGTGCCAGCAGCGTAGCTAGCGGGGGGACCACAGATACGCAGTATTTT,CASSVASGGTTDTQYF,TRBJ2-3,once,16,TRBV9,TRBD2
TGTGCCAGCAGCTACGGGACTAGCGGGAGAAATGAGCAGTTCTTC,CASSYGTSGRNEQFF,TRBJ2-1,NA,15,TRBV7-2,TRBD2
TGTGCCAGCAGTTTCGGTAGCAATCAGCCCCAGCATTTT,CASSFGSNQPQHF,TRBJ1-5,NA,13,TRBV28,NA
TGTGCCAGTAGTATACCAGGGAACGTTTACGAGCAGTACTTC,CASSIPGNVYEQYF,TRBJ2-7,once,14,TRBV19,NA
TGCAGCGTTGATACGGGTGGCACCGGGGAGCTGTTTTTT,CSVDTGGTGELFF,TRBJ2-2,NA,13,TRBV29-1,NA
TGTGCCAGCAGCCTAGAACAGGGGGCGCGAAATGAGCAGTTCTTC,CASSLEQGARNEQFF,TRBJ2-1,NA,15,TRBV5-4,TRBD1
TGTGCCAGCAGCATTGGACTAGCGGGAGGTGGCCGCTACGAGCAGTACTTC,CASSIGLAGGGRYEQYF,TRBJ2-7,NA,17,TRBV7-2,TRBD2
TGTGCCAGCAGTTCGGACAGTATCCCCTACAATGAGCAGTTCTTC,CASSSDSIPYNEQFF,TRBJ2-1,NA,15,TRBV28,NA
TGTGCCAGCAGCCGGACGGAGGGTGGAAATGAGCAGTTCTTC,CASSRTEGGNEQFF,TRBJ2-1,NA,14,TRBV4-2,NA
TGCGCCAGCAGCCCCCTGGGACAGGAAAACATTCAGTACTTC,CASSPLGQENIQYF,TRBJ2-4,NA,14,TRBV5-1,TRBD1
TGTGCCAGCAGCTCTTCCGTCGTAGCGGGACCGTATGAGCAGTTCTTC,CASSSSVVAGPYEQFF,TRBJ2-1,NA,16,TRBV11-2,TRBD2
TGTGCCACCAGCAGAGATGAGGGAGCTGAGCAGTTCTTC,CATSRDEGAEQFF,TRBJ2-1,NA,13,TRBV15,NA
TGTGCCAGCAGTTTCCTGGGACTAGCGGGCCTCACAGATACGCAGTATTTT,CASSFLGLAGLTDTQYF,TRBJ2-3,NA,17,TRBV27,TRBD2
TGTGCCAGCAGTCCCTCTAGCGGGAGAAGAGAGACCCAGTACTTC,CASSPSSGRRETQYF,TRBJ2-5,NA,15,TRBV28,TRBD2
TGCGCCAGCAGCCAAGTTGGCGGAGTAGAGACCGGGGAGCTGTTTTTT,CASSQVGGVETGELFF,TRBJ2-2,NA,16,TRBV4-3,NA
TGTGCCAGCAGTTTGGGACAGAGCTCCTACGAGCAGTACTTC,CASSLGQSSYEQYF,TRBJ2-7,few,14,TRBV28,TRBD1
TGTGCCACTTCCGAGACCCTCGGGGCCCAGCATTTT,CATSETLGAQHF,TRBJ1-5,once,12,TRBV19,NA
TGTGCCAGCAGCTTGGACAGGGGAGACGGTAATGAAAAACTGTTTTTT,CASSLDRGDGNEKLFF,TRBJ1-4,NA,16,TRBV5-8,TRBD1
TGTGCCAGCAGCATGCAGACAGGGCCGGAGACCCAGTACTTC,CASSMQTGPETQYF,TRBJ2-5,NA,14,TRBV7-2,TRBD1
TGTGCCAGCAGTTTATGGACAGGGGAAAATACGCAGTATTTT,CASSLWTGENTQYF,TRBJ2-3,NA,14,TRBV27,TRBD1
TGCGCCAGCAGACTACAGGGTTCTGGCTACACCTTC,CASRLQGSGYTF,TRBJ1-2,NA,12,TRBV5-1,NA
TGTGCCAGCAGCCAAGATAACAGGGGTGGATTGGCTTTCTTT,CASSQDNRGGLAFF,TRBJ1-1,NA,14,TRBV3-1/TRBV3-2,TRBD1
TGCAGCGTCAAGGACAGGGATGGCACAGATACGCAGTATTTT,CSVKDRDGTDTQYF,TRBJ2-3,NA,14,TRBV29-1,TRBD1
TGCGCCAGCAGCGAAAGAATAGCGGGAGCAGGTGAGCAGTTCTTC,CASSERIAGAGEQFF,TRBJ2-1,NA,15,TRBV5-1,TRBD2
TGTGCCAGCAGCTTGACTGGACTCGGGTACGAGCAGTACTTC,CASSLTGLGYEQYF,TRBJ2-7,NA,14,TRBV5-8,NA
TGTGCCAGTAGTACGGACAGTTCTAGCTCCTACGAGCAGTACTTC,CASSTDSSSSYEQYF,TRBJ2-7,NA,15,TRBV19,NA
TGTGCCAGCAGCTTGGGCACCTCTACCACAGATACGCAGTATTTT,CASSLGTSTTDTQYF,TRBJ2-3,once,15,TRBV5-4,NA
TGTGCCAGCAGGGAGGGACTGATGAACACTGAAGCTTTCTTT,CASREGLMNTEAFF,TRBJ1-1,NA,14,TRBV6-5,NA
TGTGCCAGCAGTTACTTCAGGGGGCCCTATGGCTACACCTTC,CASSYFRGPYGYTF,TRBJ1-2,NA,14,TRBV6-2/TRBV6-3,TRBD1
TGCGCCAGCAGCTTGCCCACAGGGGACGCTGAAGCTTTCTTT,CASSLPTGDAEAFF,TRBJ1-1,NA,14,TRBV5-1,TRBD1
TGTGCCAGCAGCTTATCTCTAGCGGGTATATACGAGCAGTACTTC,CASSLSLAGIYEQYF,TRBJ2-7,NA,15,TRBV7-9,TRBD2
TGCGCCAGCAGCTTGGCCCCCAGCGGGCAAGGAGATACGCAGTATTTT,CASSLAPSGQGDTQYF,TRBJ2-3,once,16,TRBV5-1,NA
TGCGCCAGCAACTCCCTTCACCCTAGCGGGGCTACCTACGAGCAGTACTTC,CASNSLHPSGATYEQYF,TRBJ2-7,once,17,TRBV23-1,TRBD2
TGTGCCAGCAGGTGGACAGGTGAAAACACCGGGGAGCTGTTTTTT,CASRWTGENTGELFF,TRBJ2-2,NA,15,TRBV5-5,TRBD1
TGTGCCAGCAGGCCGGGACAGGGAAGAGATACGCAGTATTTT,CASRPGQGRDTQYF,TRBJ2-3,NA,14,TRBV6-5,TRBD1
TGTGCCTGGAGTTTGGCCTCCAATGAGCAGTTCTTC,CAWSLASNEQFF,TRBJ2-1,NA,12,TRBV30,NA